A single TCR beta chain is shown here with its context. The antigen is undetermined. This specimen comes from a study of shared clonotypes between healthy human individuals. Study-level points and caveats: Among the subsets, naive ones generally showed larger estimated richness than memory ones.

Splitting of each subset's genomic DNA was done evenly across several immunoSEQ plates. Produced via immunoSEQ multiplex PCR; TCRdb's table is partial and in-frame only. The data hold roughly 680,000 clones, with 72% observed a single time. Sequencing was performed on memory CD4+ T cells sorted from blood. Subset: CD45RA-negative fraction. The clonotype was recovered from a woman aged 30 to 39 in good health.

DNA of the CDR3: TGTGCCAGCAGTTTACCCCAGTTGGATTCCTACGAGCAGTACTTC. The encoded protein is CASSLPQLDSYEQYF. The chain uses TRBV28 and TRBJ2-7; D is uncertain. V lost 2 bases to trimming and J lost 1 base, with 12 bases between them. Germline V gene lookup returns CDR1 MDHEN and CDR2 SYDVKM. The CDR3 length is 15 residues. Based on the CDR3 plus reference TRBV28 and TRBJ2-7, the full variable domain is DVKVTQSSRYLVKRTGEKVFLECVQDMDHENMFWYRQDPGLGLRLIYFSYDVKMKEKGDIPEGYSVSREKKERFSLILESASTNQTSMYLCASSLPQLDSYEQYFGPGTRLTVT.